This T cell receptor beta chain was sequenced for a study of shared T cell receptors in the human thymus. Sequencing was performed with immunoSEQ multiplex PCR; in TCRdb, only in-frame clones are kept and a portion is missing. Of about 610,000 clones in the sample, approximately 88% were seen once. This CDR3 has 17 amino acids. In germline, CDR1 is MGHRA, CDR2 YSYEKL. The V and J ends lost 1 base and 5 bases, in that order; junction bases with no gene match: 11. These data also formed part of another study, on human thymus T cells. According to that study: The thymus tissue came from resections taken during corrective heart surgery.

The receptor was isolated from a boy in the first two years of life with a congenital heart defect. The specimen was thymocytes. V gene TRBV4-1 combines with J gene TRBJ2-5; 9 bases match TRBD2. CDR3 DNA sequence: TGCGCCAGCAGCCAAGGGGATAGCGGGAGTCCGAGGGAGACCCAGTACTTC. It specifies CASSQGDSGSPRETQYF.